A selection of T cell receptor beta chains follows, all from one sample in a study of blood T cell repertoires in COVID-19. Repertoires were generated with immunoSEQ multiplex PCR, while TCRdb's copy carries only in-frame clones and drops some. The repertoire holds 150,000 to 200,000 clones, with around 79% as singletons. Sequencing input: peripheral blood. The origin of the receptors is a man aged 55 to 70 with active or convalescent COVID-19. Each CDR3 is given with its conserved first and last residue. The D gene is left open where the match is weak. Expanded clones are given a class, and other clones once, few, many or no size at all.

clone_size	v_call	d_call	j_call	cdr3_nt	cdr3_aa
-	TRBV5-1	TRBD1	TRBJ2-7	TGCGCCAGCAGCGGCGGGACAGGCCCCTCCTACGAGCAGTACTTC	CASSGGTGPSYEQYF
once	TRBV2	-	TRBJ2-6	TGTGCCAGCACCCAACTACTATCTGGGGCCAACGTCCTGACTTTC	CASTQLLSGANVLTF
few	TRBV30	-	TRBJ1-5	TGTGCCTGGAGTAGCAGGGGTCAGCCCCAGCATTTT	CAWSSRGQPQHF
-	TRBV10-3	-	TRBJ1-2	TGTGCCATCAGTGACCCCATTGGCTACACCTTC	CAISDPIGYTF
-	TRBV30	TRBD1	TRBJ1-5	TGTGCCTGGAGTGTACTAGGGGGCGAACAGCCCCAGCATTTT	CAWSVLGGEQPQHF
-	TRBV30	-	TRBJ2-7	TGTGCCTGGAGTACGGGGTACGAGCAGTACTTC	CAWSTGYEQYF
few	TRBV28	TRBD2	TRBJ2-5	TGTGCCAGCAGTTTATTAAGGACGGCTAGCGGGAGGGAAGAGACCCAGTACTTC	CASSLLRTASGREETQYF
-	TRBV28	-	TRBJ2-7	TGTGCCAGCGAGTCCTCGGGTACCTACGAGCAGTACTTC	CASESSGTYEQYF
-	TRBV28	-	TRBJ1-5	TGTGCCAGCAGTTTATTTTCGGGGAATCAGCCCCAGCATTTT	CASSLFSGNQPQHF
-	TRBV11-3	-	TRBJ2-7	TGTGCCAGCAGCTTTCCAGGGTCGGACGAGCAGTACTTC	CASSFPGSDEQYF
few	TRBV6-6	-	TRBJ2-2	TGTGCCAGCACCAACACAGACACCGGGGAGCTGTTTTTT	CASTNTDTGELFF
once	TRBV6-2/TRBV6-3	TRBD2	TRBJ2-7	TGTGCCAGCAGTTTTGACGGGAGGGCCCACGAGCAGTACTTC	CASSFDGRAHEQYF
-	TRBV7-9	TRBD2	TRBJ2-7	TGTGCCAGCAGCTTAATAAGCGGGAGTACCTACGAGCAGTACTTC	CASSLISGSTYEQYF
-	TRBV7-6	TRBD2	TRBJ2-1	TGTGCCAGCAGCTTAGTACCAAGCGGACTAGCGGGAGAGTTAAAGAATGAGCAGTTCTTC	CASSLVPSGLAGELKNEQFF
-	TRBV7-8	TRBD1	TRBJ1-4	TGTGCCAGCAGCAAACAGGGGGTCGGGTATGAAAAACTGTTTTTT	CASSKQGVGYEKLFF
-	TRBV10-3	-	TRBJ2-3	TGTGCCATCAGTGAGAGAGACGTGACTAGCACAGATACGCAGTATTTT	CAISERDVTSTDTQYF
once	TRBV10-3	-	TRBJ2-3	TGTGCCACGTCCCGAGGGAGTAACACAGATACGCAGTATTTT	CATSRGSNTDTQYF
-	TRBV5-1	TRBD1	TRBJ2-5	TGCGCCAGCAGCCTGGACAGGGGTGGCATGGGCCAGTACTTC	CASSLDRGGMGQYF
-	TRBV7-2	TRBD2	TRBJ2-4	TGTGCCAGCAGCTTGGGACTAGCGGGAGGGCTCCTAGCCAAAAACATTCAGTACTTC	CASSLGLAGGLLAKNIQYF
-	TRBV7-8	TRBD2	TRBJ2-7	TGTGCCAGCAGCTTAGCGGCTAGCGGGGCCGCCTTACGCGAGCAGTACTTC	CASSLAASGAALREQYF
-	TRBV5-1	-	TRBJ2-7	TGCGCCAGCAGCTTGGCCACACAGGTGGCCTACGAGCAGTACTTC	CASSLATQVAYEQYF
-	TRBV5-1	TRBD2	TRBJ2-7	TGCGCCAGCAGCGGGGGGGACTGGCTCGAGCAGTACTTC	CASSGGDWLEQYF
-	TRBV19	-	TRBJ1-2	TGTGCCAGTAGTATGCGGAACTATGGCTACACCTTC	CASSMRNYGYTF
-	TRBV18	TRBD1	TRBJ1-2	TGTGCCAGCTCACCAGGGACAGCCGAACGGGGCTACACCTTC	CASSPGTAERGYTF
-	TRBV7-8	-	TRBJ2-1	TGTGCCAGCAGCCCGCTGACTAGAGGGTACAATGAGCAGTTCTTC	CASSPLTRGYNEQFF
-	TRBV7-9	-	TRBJ2-7	TGTGCCAGCAGCTGGACAGTATACGAGCAGTACTTC	CASSWTVYEQYF
-	TRBV7-9	-	TRBJ2-5	TGTGCCAGCAGCTTAGTCAGTCTAGAAGAGACCCAGTACTTC	CASSLVSLEETQYF
-	TRBV2	-	TRBJ2-1	TGTGCCAGCAGTGAATCCGGGAATGAGCAGTTCTTC	CASSESGNEQFF
-	TRBV29-1	TRBD2	TRBJ2-1	TGCAGCCTGATAGCGGGAAGCTCCTACAATGAGCAGTTCTTC	CSLIAGSSYNEQFF
-	TRBV7-9	TRBD2	TRBJ2-1	TGTGCCAGCAGCACGGGGACTAGCGGGACCTCCTACAATGAGCAGTTCTTC	CASSTGTSGTSYNEQFF
-	TRBV5-1	-	TRBJ2-7	TGCGCCAGCAGCTTATTTCCGGACAACTCCTACGAGCAGTACTTC	CASSLFPDNSYEQYF
-	TRBV18	TRBD1	TRBJ2-5	TGTGCCAGCTCACCGTTCAGACAGGGGGCAGTACAAGAGACCCGGTACTTC	CASSPFRQGAVQETRYF
-	TRBV6-2/TRBV6-3	-	TRBJ2-1	TGTGCCAGCAGTTTCTTAGCTGTATCCTACAATGAGCAGTTCTTC	CASSFLAVSYNEQFF
-	TRBV13	TRBD1	TRBJ2-3	TGTGCCAGCAGCTTTCGGACAGGTTCCACAGATACGCAGTATTTT	CASSFRTGSTDTQYF
-	TRBV10-3	-	TRBJ2-1	TGTGCCATCCGTCGAGAAGCGGGCAATGAGCAGTTCTTC	CAIRREAGNEQFF
few	TRBV3-1/TRBV3-2	TRBD2	TRBJ2-7	TGTGCCAGCAGCCAAGGAACACTAGCGAACTCCTACGAGCAGTACTTC	CASSQGTLANSYEQYF
-	TRBV28	TRBD1	TRBJ1-5	TGTGCCAGCAGTTGGGGGACAGGGGGCAATCAGCCCCAGCATTTT	CASSWGTGGNQPQHF
-	TRBV11-2	-	TRBJ1-4	TGTGCCAGCAGCTTAGATCCCGCTAATGAAAAACTGTTTTTT	CASSLDPANEKLFF
-	TRBV2	-	TRBJ2-3	TGTGCCAGCAGTGAAGCGCCAAGGGGGTCGGGCACAGATACGCAGTATTTT	CASSEAPRGSGTDTQYF
-	TRBV12-5	TRBD2	TRBJ2-7	TGTGCTAGTGGTTTGGACCCAGGCGGGGGGTCCTACGAGCAGTACTTC	CASGLDPGGGSYEQYF
once	TRBV2	-	TRBJ1-3	TGTGCCAGCAGTGAAGCACCGAGCTCTGGAAACACCATATATTTT	CASSEAPSSGNTIYF
-	TRBV13	TRBD2	TRBJ2-7	TGTGCCAGCAGCTTATGGACTAGCGCGTCCTACGAGCAGTACTTC	CASSLWTSASYEQYF
-	TRBV7-8	-	TRBJ1-5	TGTGCCAGCAGCTTCTCTGTACCGTCAGATCAGCCCCAGCATTTT	CASSFSVPSDQPQHF
-	TRBV20-1	-	TRBJ2-3	TGCAGTGGACAGAACGAAGATACGCAGTATTTT	CSGQNEDTQYF
-	TRBV12-3/TRBV12-4	-	TRBJ1-2	TGTGCCAGCTCTCGGGTAAAGGGGGATGGCTACACCTTC	CASSRVKGDGYTF
few	TRBV9	TRBD2	TRBJ2-7	TGTGCCAGCAGCCCCTGGGGGGGGAGCGGCTACGAGCAGTACTTC	CASSPWGGSGYEQYF